The T cell receptor beta chain under discussion was sequenced for a study of T cell responses to AZD1222 COVID-19 vaccine listed by TCRdb under 2021. As for the study more broadly: Because spike-specific TCR depth and breadth did not differ between the two schedules, AZD1222 recipients who got a second dose at roughly 4 weeks were pooled with those who got a second dose at roughly 12 weeks. TCR sequencing was performed for about 250 trial participants, of whom 200 to 210 were given two doses of AZD1222 and 26 were given two doses of MenACWY control vaccine. Enrollment into the trials was organized by age into subgroups of 18-55, 56-69 and 70-plus years, and those subgroups contained approximately 160, 26 and 62 TCR-sequenced participants, respectively. What the work shows at the level of the full study, not this receptor alone: The 56-69-year group was small, and its depth increase did not reach significance, likely because of low power. After two AZD1222 doses, spike-specific TCR breadth and depth were significantly higher than at day 0 and than in MenACWY recipients. Because no day 14 peak-response samples were available, repertoires were characterized only after the peak T cell response. Only a handful of AZD1222 recipients were SARS-CoV-2 seropositive at baseline, limiting conclusions about previously exposed vaccinees. The vaccine-associated CD4 TCRs covered the entire spike protein, and the dominant responses fell in regions 160-218 and 743-854. Reportedly, close to half of the unique spike-specific TCRs recognized epitopes lying outside the regions that are mutated in the B.1.351 and B.1.1.7 variants. Participants were mostly white British and included more females than males, and it was suggested by the authors that clonal diversity may have been underestimated.

The CDR3 regions of human TCRbeta chains were analyzed by immunosequencing. Processing in the source paper ran as follows. Repertoire TCRs were matched against a reference library of SARS-CoV-2-specific TCRs generated with the MIRA antigen-specificity platform. Breadth meant the fraction of unique TCRs that were SARS-CoV-2-associated, whereas depth meant the fraction of total T cells that were SARS-CoV-2-associated. Using the MIRA data, each spike-specific TCR was assigned both to the spike region to which the TCR was reactive and to a CD4 or CD8 class. Log10-transformed breadth and depth values were compared by one-way ANOVA with Sidak's multiple comparisons tests. Sourced from immuneACCESS, this table was stored by TCRdb with only in-frame sequences that have V and J called. A share of the clones is absent; for the studies checked, an unresolved V gene accounts for under half, and the remainder has no known explanation. V, J and clone size reflect that table, while D and trimming were determined from the DNA. The sample table shows fewer than 120,000 clones, and roughly 90% are seen once. The ten largest clonotypes hold under 10% of the sample.

The time point label, as the study defines it: baseline before first vaccination. The vaccinee samples were drawn from two UK trials, COV001 and COV002, one of which was a single-blind randomized controlled phase 2/3 trial testing AZD1222 (ChAdOx1 nCoV-19) in healthy adults. Trial participant PBMC samples were collected at day 0 and day 28 after the second dose for TCRbeta chain sequencing. The germline V gene provides CDR1 SGHRS and CDR2 YFSETQ. There are 15 amino acids in the CDR3, from cysteine to phenylalanine inclusive. The CDR3 DNA has 45 bases and is translated from base 1. Germline trimming: 4 bases from V, 9 bases from J; junction bases outside gene matches: 12. Notes on this clone: This clone's antigen is unknown. Per-base quality was not reported, and no clone a single base away is much larger than it.

The receptor was isolated from an adult in good health. Recombination linked TRBV5-1 to TRBJ2-1, and 8 junction bases match TRBD1. Sequenced here: peripheral blood, sampled on day 0 of AZD1222 vaccination. The DNA sequence is as follows: TGCGCCAGCAGCCGCAACTCCGGGACAGGCGGTGAGCAGTTCTTC. It translates as CASSRNSGTGGEQFF.